The clone carrying this TCR beta chain was seen repeatedly, ten times or more. Its specificity is unknown. RNA transcripts were the template, and TCR beta CDR3 regions were amplified from them. Second-round multiplex PCR followed a first-round RT-PCR using HTBI primers. MiXCR, run by TCRdb on the multiplex PCR reads, gives a single entry per CDR3 protein. The table shows about 1.1 million distinct CDR3 sequences, with less than 45% occurring only once. Hyperthyroidism patients were newly diagnosed, under 2 months' duration, aged 18 to 65. The sample originates from a study of Graves' ophthalmopathy and Graves' hyperthyroidism. Broader study findings: Ophthalmopathy and stable hyperthyroidism were discriminated by a 13-signature model, with approximately 88% sensitivity and 81.08% specificity.

CDR3 length: 14 amino acids. V was cut by 5 bases and J by 14 bases, with 20 bases left in between. Looked up from germline, CDR1 is SGHRS and CDR2 is YFSETQ. The sequenced sample was peripheral blood or thyroid tissue (not recorded which). The V and J genes are TRBV5-1 and TRBJ1-6, with D possibly being TRBD1 (6 bases). The source of this sequence is an adult man with Graves' hyperthyroidism. CDR3 nucleotide sequence: TGCGCCAGCAGGATGGGACAACGTGATGCGTCCCTCCACTTT. Its translation: CASRMGQRDASLHF.